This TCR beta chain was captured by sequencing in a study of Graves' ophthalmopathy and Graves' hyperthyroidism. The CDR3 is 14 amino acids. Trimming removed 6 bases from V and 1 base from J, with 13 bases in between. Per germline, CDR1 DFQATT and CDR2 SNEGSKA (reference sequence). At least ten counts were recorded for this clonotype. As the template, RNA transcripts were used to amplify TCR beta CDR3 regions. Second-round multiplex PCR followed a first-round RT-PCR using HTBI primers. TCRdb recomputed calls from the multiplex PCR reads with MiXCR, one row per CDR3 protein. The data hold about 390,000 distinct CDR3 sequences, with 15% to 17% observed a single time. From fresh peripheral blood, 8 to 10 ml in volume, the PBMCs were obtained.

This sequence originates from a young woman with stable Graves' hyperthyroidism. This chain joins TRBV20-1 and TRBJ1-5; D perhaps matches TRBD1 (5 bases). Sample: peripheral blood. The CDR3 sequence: CSAKPGPSNQPQHF. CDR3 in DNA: TGCAGTGCAAAGCCGGGACCCAGCAATCAGCCCCAGCATTTT.